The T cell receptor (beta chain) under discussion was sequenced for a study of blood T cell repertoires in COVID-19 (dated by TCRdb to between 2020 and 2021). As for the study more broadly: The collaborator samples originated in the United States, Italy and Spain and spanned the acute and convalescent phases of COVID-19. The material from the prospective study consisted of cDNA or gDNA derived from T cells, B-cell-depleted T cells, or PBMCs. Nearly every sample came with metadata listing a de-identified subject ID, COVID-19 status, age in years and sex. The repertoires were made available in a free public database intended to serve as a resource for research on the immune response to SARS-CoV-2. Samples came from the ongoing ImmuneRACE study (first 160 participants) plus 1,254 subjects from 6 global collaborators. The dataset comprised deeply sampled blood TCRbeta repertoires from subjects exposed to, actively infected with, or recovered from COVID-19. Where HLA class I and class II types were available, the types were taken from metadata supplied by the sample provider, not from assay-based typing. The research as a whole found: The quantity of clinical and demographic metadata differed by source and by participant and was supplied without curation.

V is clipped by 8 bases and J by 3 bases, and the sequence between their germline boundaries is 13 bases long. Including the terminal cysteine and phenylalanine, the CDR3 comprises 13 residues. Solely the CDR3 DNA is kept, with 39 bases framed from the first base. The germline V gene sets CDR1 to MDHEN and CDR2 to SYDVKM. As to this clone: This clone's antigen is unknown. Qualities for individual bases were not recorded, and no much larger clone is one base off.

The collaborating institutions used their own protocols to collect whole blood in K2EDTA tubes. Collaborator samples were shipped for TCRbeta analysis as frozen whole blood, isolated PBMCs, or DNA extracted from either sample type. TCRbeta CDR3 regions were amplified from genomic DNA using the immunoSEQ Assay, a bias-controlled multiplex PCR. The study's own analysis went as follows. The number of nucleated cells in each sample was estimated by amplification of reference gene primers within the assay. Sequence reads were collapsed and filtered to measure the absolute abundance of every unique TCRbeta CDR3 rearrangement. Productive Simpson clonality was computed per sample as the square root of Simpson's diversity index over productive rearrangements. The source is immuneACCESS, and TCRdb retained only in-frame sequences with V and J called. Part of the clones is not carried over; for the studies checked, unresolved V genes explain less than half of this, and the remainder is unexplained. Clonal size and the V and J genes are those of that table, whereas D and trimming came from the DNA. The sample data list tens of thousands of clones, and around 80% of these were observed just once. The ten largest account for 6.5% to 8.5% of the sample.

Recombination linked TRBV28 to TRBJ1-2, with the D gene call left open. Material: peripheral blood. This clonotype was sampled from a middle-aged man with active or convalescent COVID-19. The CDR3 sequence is CASRVPPDYGYTF. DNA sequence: TGTGCCAGCCGGGTACCCCCGGACTATGGCTACACCTTC.